The 5 T cell receptor beta chains in this list originate from one sample, sequenced in a study of neoadjuvant nivolumab and ipilimumab in lung cancer. The repertoire was sequenced with immunoSEQ multiplex PCR; TCRdb's copy has only in-frame clones and lacks some. Of 40,000 or so clones in the sample, 75% to 90% were seen once. The specimen was peripheral blood, collected before neoadjuvant nivolumab, alone or with ipilimumab. Every receptor here comes from an adult with non-small cell lung cancer.

The chain is built from TRBV2 and TRBJ1-1; D not certain. CDR1 and CDR2 from the germline V gene are SNHLY and FYNNEI. The V and J ends lost 4 bases and 1 base respectively, with 4 bases between them. The CDR3 runs to 12 residues. CDR3 coding DNA: TGTGCCAGCAGTGGAGAGAACACTGAAGCTTTCTTT. This encodes CASSGENTEAFF.

The V gene is TRBV28, the J gene TRBJ1-1; possibly TRBD1 for D (6 bases). CDR3 size: 13 residues. The germline V and J ends were trimmed by 6 bases and 0 bases, with 8 bases remaining between them. CDR1 and CDR2 from the germline V gene are MDHEN and SYDVKM. The CDR3 protein is CASSGQMNTEAFF. The CDR3 nucleotides are TGTGCCAGCAGCGGACAGATGAACACTGAAGCTTTCTTT.

The chain is built from TRBV18 and TRBJ1-2, with 7 bases lining up with TRBD1. The CDR3 consists of 14 residues. The germline CDR1 and CDR2 sequences are KGHSH and LQKENI. Trimming cost V 5 bases and J 4 bases; bases outside gene matches: 7. The CDR3 sequence is CASSSGQASYGYTF. The CDR3 DNA is TGTGCCAGCTCATCAGGACAGGCCAGCTATGGCTACACCTTC.

V gene TRBV20-1 combines with J gene TRBJ1-4, with D uncertain. The CDR3 is 10 amino acids. The germline V gene has CDR1 DFQATT and CDR2 SNEGSKA (reference sequence). V lost 2 bases, J lost 10 bases, and 5 bases lay in between. CDR3 in amino acids: CSARRRKLFF. The CDR3, as DNA: TGCAGTGCTAGAAGGCGAAAACTGTTTTTT.

In the case of this clone: At the DNA level, this CDR3 is encoded by other sequences in the same sample as well. The chain carries TRBV15 and TRBJ1-5; TRBD1 matches at 7 bases. Germline CDR1 reads LNHNV; CDR2 reads YYDKDF (reference sequence). The CDR3 has 15 amino acids. J gave up 4 bases and V 1 base, and 4 bases lay outside the gene matches. This CDR3 is CATSRADRNNQPQHF. As DNA, the CDR3 is TGTGCCACCAGCAGAGCGGACAGGAATAATCAGCCCCAGCATTTT.